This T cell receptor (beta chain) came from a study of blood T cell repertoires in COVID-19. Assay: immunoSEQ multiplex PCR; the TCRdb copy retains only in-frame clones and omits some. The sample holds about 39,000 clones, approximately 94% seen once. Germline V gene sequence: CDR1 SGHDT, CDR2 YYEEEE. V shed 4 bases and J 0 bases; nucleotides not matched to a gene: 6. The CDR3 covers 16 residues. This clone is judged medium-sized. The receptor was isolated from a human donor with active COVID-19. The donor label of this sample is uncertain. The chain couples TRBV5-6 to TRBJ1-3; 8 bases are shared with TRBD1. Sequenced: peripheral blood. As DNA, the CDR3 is TGTGCCAGCAGCATCACAGGGGGGGACTCTGGAAACACCATATATTTT. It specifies CASSITGGDSGNTIYF. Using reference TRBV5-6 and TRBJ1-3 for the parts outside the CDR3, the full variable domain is DAGVTQSPTHLIKTRGQQVTLRCSPKSGHDTVSWYQQALGQGPQFIFQYYEEEERQRGNFPDRFSGHQFPNYSSELNVNALLLGDSALYLCASSITGGDSGNTIYFGEGSWLTVV.